This paragraph reports one T cell receptor (beta chain). Its target is not known. This sample was included in a study of T cells expressing NK-cell markers. Study results and caveats: Dominance of the CD3+CD56-NKG2C+ fraction by these clonotypes also held in a handful of donors.

Germline CDR1 reads SGHNT; CDR2 reads YENEEA. The CDR3 is 13 amino acids. Using the 5' RACE reads, TCRdb records one entry per CDR3 protein without DNA. Seen in this sample are about 430,000 distinct CDR3 sequences; the ten most common clones hold over 1.3%. The chain has TRBV11-3 and TRBJ2-1; TCRdb gives TRBD1 as the D gene, but with no DNA this cannot be confirmed. Sequencing was performed on blood T cells: a sorted CD56 or NKG2C T cell subset, CD4+ or CD8+ T cells, or bulk PBMC T cells (not recorded which). This TCR came from a woman aged 50 to 65 in good health. The CDR3 here is CASTLMTGDEQFF. The whole variable domain, filled in from reference TRBV11-3 and TRBJ2-1, reads EAGVVQSPRYKIIEKKQPVAFWCNPISGHNTLYWYLQNLGQGPELLIRYENEEAVDDSQLPKDRFSAERLKGVDSTLKIQPAELGDSAVYLCASTLMTGDEQFFGPGTRLTVL.